This TCR beta chain was obtained from a study of blood T cell repertoires in COVID-19. The overall study: Sample material is recorded as cDNA or gDNA derived from T cells, B-cell-depleted T cells, or PBMCs.

Per the study methods: Amplification of reference gene primers was used by the study to estimate nucleated cell counts. Measured with immunoSEQ multiplex PCR; TCRdb has only the in-frame clones, and not every one. Clonal size and the V and J genes are those of that table, whereas D and trimming came from the DNA. The sample holds about 72,000 clones, roughly 82% seen once. The CDR3 is 14 residues long. Trimming removed 2 bases from V and 0 bases from J, with 8 bases in between. CDR1 MNHEY and CDR2 SVGAGI come from the germline V gene. This clone came up a few times. The chain joins TRBV6-5 to TRBJ2-7; a weak D match, TRBD2 (5 bases). This TCR was recovered from a human donor in a cohort sampled during active COVID-19. The sequenced sample was peripheral blood. CDR3 sequence (DNA): TGTGCCAGCAGTTACACGGGGAACTCCTACGAGCAGTACTTC. Its translation is CASSYTGNSYEQYF.